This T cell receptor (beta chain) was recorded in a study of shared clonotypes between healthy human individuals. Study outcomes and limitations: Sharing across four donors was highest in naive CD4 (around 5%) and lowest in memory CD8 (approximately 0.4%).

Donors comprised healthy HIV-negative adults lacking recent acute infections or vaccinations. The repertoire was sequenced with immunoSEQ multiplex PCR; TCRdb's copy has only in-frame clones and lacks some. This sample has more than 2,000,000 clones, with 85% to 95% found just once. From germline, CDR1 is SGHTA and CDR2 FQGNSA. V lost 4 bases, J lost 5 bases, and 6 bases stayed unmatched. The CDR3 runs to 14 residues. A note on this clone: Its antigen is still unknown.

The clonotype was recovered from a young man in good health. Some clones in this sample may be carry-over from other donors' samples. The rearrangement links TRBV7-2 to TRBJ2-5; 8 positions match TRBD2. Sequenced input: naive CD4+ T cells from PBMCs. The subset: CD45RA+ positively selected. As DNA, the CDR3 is TGTGCCAGCAGCTCCCGGACTAGCAGGGAGACCCAGTACTTC. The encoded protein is CASSSRTSRETQYF.